These 21 T cell receptor beta chains share one sample of origin, sequenced in a study of T cell changes during pregnancy in multiple sclerosis. Measured with immunoSEQ multiplex PCR; TCRdb has only the in-frame clones, and not every one. Among under 45,000 clones listed, 88% were seen once. Specimen: CD4+ T cells from peripheral blood mononuclear cells, collected in the second trimester of pregnancy. Source of these receptors: a female donor with multiple sclerosis, enrolled in a pregnancy study.

CDR3 coding DNA: TGTGCCAGCAGCTTAGACAGGGGCATCTACGAGCAGTACTTC. Translating it yields CASSLDRGIYEQYF. The chain recombines TRBV7-9 with TRBJ2-5; 7 nucleotides align to TRBD1. The closer fit of TRBJ2-7 to the DNA end suggests the J call may be wrong. The CDR3 runs to 14 residues. CDR1 is SEHNR and CDR2 is FQNEAQ in the germline V gene (reference sequence).

This CDR3 reads CASARDRSYEQYF. The DNA for the CDR3 is TGCGCCAGCGCCCGGGACAGATCCTACGAGCAGTACTTC. This chain joins TRBV4-3 and TRBJ2-7, with 7 bases that match TRBD1. After removal of 8 bases from V and 1 base from J, the junction contained 5 bases not matched to a gene. CDR3 length equals 13 residues. Germline values: CDR1 LGHNA, CDR2 YSLEER.

The chain uses TRBV28 and TRBJ1-5, with no clear D. The germline V gene encodes CDR1 MDHEN and CDR2 SYDVKM. CDR3 length: 12 amino acids. Trimming left V 8 bases short and J 2 bases short, with 7 bases between. The CDR3 bases are TGTGCCAGCCGGGGAGGCAATCAGCCCCAGCATTTT. Its translation: CASRGGNQPQHF.

The V and J genes are TRBV25-1 and TRBJ1-6; possibly TRBD1 for D (5 bases). Trimming shortened V by 3 bases and J by 8 bases, and 11 bases separated the two germline ends. CDR1 MGHDK and CDR2 SYGVNS come from the germline V gene. The CDR3 loop spans 14 amino acids. CDR3: CASSEVGLYSPLHF. The CDR3 DNA follows: TGTGCCAGCAGTGAGGTGGGACTTTATTCACCCCTCCACTTT.

For this clone: A read error may produce the germline difference seen at one junction end. This chain connects TRBV5-1 to TRBJ2-5, with 9 positions matching TRBD1. The CDR3 totals 15 residues. Germline CDR1 SGHRS, CDR2 YFSETQ. CDR3: CASTLRSGTGQEQYF. The CDR3 DNA reads TGCGCCAGCACCTTGAGGTCCGGGACAGGGCAGGAGCAGTACTTC.

The chain uses TRBV6-1 and TRBJ2-5; D is perhaps TRBD2 (5 bases). The CDR3 covers 16 residues. Trimming shortened V by 0 bases and J by 1 base, and 12 bases separated the two germline ends. The germline gives CDR1 MNHNS, CDR2 SASEGT. Here the CDR3 DNA reads TGTGCCAGCAGTGAAGCCCCCGGGGTCCTCCAAGAGACCCAGTACTTC. It codes for CASSEAPGVLQETQYF.

The chain carries TRBV18 and TRBJ2-5; D ambiguous. Looked up from germline, CDR1 is KGHSH and CDR2 is LQKENI. V was pared by 3 bases and J by 1 base, with 9 bases between. This CDR3 has 14 amino acids. CDR3 protein: CASSPNTIQETQYF. CDR3 DNA sequence: TGTGCCAGCTCACCCAACACGATCCAAGAGACCCAGTACTTC.

This chain joins TRBV28 and TRBJ2-1; D is perhaps TRBD1 (6 bases). The CDR3 is 17 amino acids. Germline CDR1 and CDR2: MDHEN and SYDVKM. V was pared by 6 bases and J by 6 bases, with 24 bases between. CDR3 sequence: CASRLGAFQRSSNEQFF. As DNA, the CDR3 is TGTGCCAGCAGGCTGGGGGCGTTCCAGCGTTCGTCCAATGAGCAGTTCTTC.

V usage is TRBV5-4 and J usage is TRBJ2-3, with D hard to call. The CDR3 extends over 16 amino acids. Per the germline V gene, CDR1 is SGHNT and CDR2 is YYREEE (reference sequence). Trimming removed 0 bases from V and 0 bases from J, with 11 bases in between. Here the CDR3 DNA reads TGTGCCAGCAGCTTGGACTTCCCCCCTAGCACAGATACGCAGTATTTT. Its protein product is CASSLDFPPSTDTQYF.

The CDR3 coding sequence is TGCAGCGTGGCTGGGACAGTGAGCTCCTACGAGCAGTACTTC. Translation: CSVAGTVSSYEQYF. V gene TRBV29-1 combines with J gene TRBJ2-7, with 7 bases fitting TRBD1. The CDR3 has 14 amino acids. V shed 6 bases, J shed 0 bases, and the junction held 8 bases outside the gene matches. Germline V CDR1 and CDR2: SQVTM, ANQGSEA.

The gene calls are TRBV28 and TRBJ1-2; 7 bases align to TRBD1. Looked up from germline, CDR1 is MDHEN and CDR2 is SYDVKM. CDR3 length: 13 amino acids. Losses at the gene ends were 6 bases for V and 4 bases for J; bases not matched to a gene: 5. The CDR3 here is CASRVGTVYGYTF. In DNA, the CDR3 is TGTGCCAGCAGAGTCGGGACAGTCTATGGCTACACCTTC.

Only one count was recorded for this clone. This chain links TRBV2 with TRBJ2-3; D is uncertain. The CDR3 contains 15 residues. Germline V gene lookup returns CDR1 SNHLY and CDR2 FYNNEI. The V end lost 7 bases, the J end lost 0 bases, and 14 bases lay between the germline ends. As DNA, the CDR3 is TGTGCCAGCAAGGATAGGCTAGGAAGCACAGATACGCAGTATTTT. This translates into CASKDRLGSTDTQYF.

CDR3 sequence: CASKTDPAADEQYF. DNA of the CDR3: TGTGCCAGTAAGACTGACCCGGCCGCGGACGAGCAGTACTTC. The chain recombines TRBV19 with TRBJ2-7; no definite D call. Deletions cut 7 bases from V and 5 bases from J, with 18 bases between. Germline lookup yields CDR1 LNHDA and CDR2 SQIVND (reference sequence). The CDR3 contains 14 residues.

This clone was found once. This rearrangement joins TRBV6-5 to TRBJ2-3; D is unresolved. The CDR3 runs 13 residues. V was clipped by 6 bases and J by 7 bases, with 14 bases between them. Germline-derived CDR1 and CDR2 are MNHEY and SVGAGI. CDR3 amino acids: CASSHPSAYTQYF. The CDR3 DNA sequence: TGTGCCAGCAGCCACCCCAGCGCTTATACGCAGTATTTT.

This chain joins TRBV29-1 and TRBJ1-1; 8 bases match TRBD1. Germline V gene sequence: CDR1 SQVTM, CDR2 ANQGSEA. V trimming: 3 bases; J trimming: 6 bases; junction bases outside the gene matches: 6. The CDR3 spans 13 residues. Here the CDR3 reads CSVDGQGKAEAFF. DNA for the CDR3: TGCAGCGTTGACGGACAGGGCAAGGCTGAAGCTTTCTTT.

The chain has TRBV7-8 and TRBJ2-7, with D unresolved. The V end was cut by 5 bases, the J end by 2 bases, with 7 bases between. In germline, CDR1 is SGHVS, CDR2 FQNEAQ. CDR3 length: 12 amino acids. The CDR3 DNA reads as TGTGCCAGCAGCCCCTTCCCCTACGAGCAGTACTTC. Translation gives CASSPFPYEQYF.

This chain uses TRBV5-6 with TRBJ2-5, with a possible D match to TRBD1 (6 bases). Trimming stripped 5 bases from V and 5 bases from J, with 13 bases between. Germline CDR1 is SGHDT and CDR2 is YYEEEE. CDR3 length equals 13 residues. CDR3 loop: CASRYRVGETQYF. In DNA form, the CDR3 reads TGTGCCAGCAGGTACAGGGTAGGGGAGACCCAGTACTTC.

This clone was detected once. The chain recombines TRBV30 with TRBJ1-6; D is possibly TRBD1 (5 bases). The CDR3 is made up of 12 amino acids. Germline loops: CDR1 GTSNPN, CDR2 SVGIG (reference sequence). V lost 0 bases to trimming and J lost 11 bases, with 8 bases between them. CDR3 in DNA: TGTGCCTGGAGTGTAAAGGGGCCACCCCTCCACTTT. This sequence encodes CAWSVKGPPLHF.

A single count supports this clone. This chain joins TRBV25-1 and TRBJ2-3, with a weak D call TRBD2 (5 bases). The CDR3 sequence is 15 residues long. The V end was cut by 7 bases, the J end by 1 base, with 15 bases between. Per the germline V gene, CDR1 is MGHDK and CDR2 is SYGVNS. CDR3 coding DNA: TGTGCCAGCACTACTAGTAGGAAGGGCACAGATACGCAGTATTTT. This translates into CASTTSRKGTDTQYF.

The chain employs TRBV7-6 and TRBJ2-1; possibly TRBD2 for D (6 bases). The CDR3 consists of 15 residues. Germline assignment: CDR1 SGHVS and CDR2 FNYEAQ. Trimming pared 5 bases from V and 9 bases from J, leaving 20 bases between. The CDR3 DNA reads as TGTGCCAGCAGCCCCCGACTAGGGGCCGGGTTTGAGCAGTTCTTC. Amino acid sequence: CASSPRLGAGFEQFF.

The rearrangement joins TRBV6-5 to TRBJ2-5; no clear D. The J call may not be correct, given that the DNA end is closer to TRBJ2-7. The CDR3 totals 14 residues. The germline V gene has CDR1 MNHEY and CDR2 SVGAGI. The CDR3 sequence: CASSYSNRDYEQYF. The CDR3 DNA is TGTGCCAGCAGTTACTCGAATAGGGACTACGAGCAGTACTTC.